The present entry profiles one T cell receptor (beta chain) with its context. This record belongs to a study of blood T cell repertoires in COVID-19. This table comes from immunoSEQ multiplex PCR, and its TCRdb copy is limited to in-frame clones, with some not included. The table shows roughly 180,000 clones, with approximately 80% occurring only once. CDR1 is SGHDN, CDR2 FVKESK, per germline. The V segment lost 4 bases and the J segment 7 bases; nucleotides outside the gene matches: 11. The CDR3 spans 16 residues. The material sequenced was peripheral blood. The sequence was collected from a woman in her thirties or forties with COVID-19, enrolled during active disease. The chain is built from TRBV14 and TRBJ1-4, with 8 bases matching TRBD1. CDR3 sequence: CASSPIQGVGIEKLFF. CDR3 sequence (DNA): TGTGCCAGCAGCCCCATACAGGGGGTGGGAATTGAAAAACTGTTTTTT.